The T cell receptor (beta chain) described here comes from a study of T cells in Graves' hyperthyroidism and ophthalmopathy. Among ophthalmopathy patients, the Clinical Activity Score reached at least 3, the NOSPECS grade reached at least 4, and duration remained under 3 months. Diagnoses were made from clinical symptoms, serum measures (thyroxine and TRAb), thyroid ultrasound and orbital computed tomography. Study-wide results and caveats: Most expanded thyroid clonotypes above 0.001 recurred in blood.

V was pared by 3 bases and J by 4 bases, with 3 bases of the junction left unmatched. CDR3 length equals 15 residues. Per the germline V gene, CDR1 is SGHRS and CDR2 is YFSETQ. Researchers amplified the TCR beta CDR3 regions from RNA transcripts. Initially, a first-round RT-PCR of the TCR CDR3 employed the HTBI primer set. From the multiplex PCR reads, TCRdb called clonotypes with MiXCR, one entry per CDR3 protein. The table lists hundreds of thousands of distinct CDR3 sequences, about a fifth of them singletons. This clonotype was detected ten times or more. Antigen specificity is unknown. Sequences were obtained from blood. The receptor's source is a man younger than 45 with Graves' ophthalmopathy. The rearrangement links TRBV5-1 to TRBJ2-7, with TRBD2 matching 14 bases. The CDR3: CASSSGTSGGYEQYF. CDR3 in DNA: TGCGCCAGCAGCTCCGGGACTAGCGGGGGATACGAGCAGTACTTC.